These 20 T cell receptor beta chains came from one sample sequenced in a study of cytomegalovirus exposure and HLA in healthy donors. TCRdb's copy holds only in-frame clones and misses some; the assay was immunoSEQ multiplex PCR. Here the sample spans around 350,000 clones, just over 85% being singletons. The sequenced material came from PBMCs. The receptors shown here come from a woman between 18 and 30 years old in good health and CMV-seronegative.

The V and J genes are TRBV28 and TRBJ1-1; D is unclear. CDR1 and CDR2 (germline): MDHEN, SYDVKM. The V and J ends lost 8 bases and 5 bases respectively, with 18 bases between them. This CDR3 comprises 14 residues. The CDR3 loop reads CASWPTEGWTEAFF. The DNA of the CDR3 is TGTGCCAGCTGGCCCACCGAGGGTTGGACTGAAGCTTTCTTT.

The CDR3 here is CASRTLAGEQFF. CDR3 bases: TGTGCCAGCAGGACACTAGCGGGAGAGCAGTTCTTC. The V gene is TRBV6-5, the J gene TRBJ2-1, with 10 positions matching TRBD2. In germline, CDR1 is MNHEY, CDR2 SVGAGI. The V and J ends lost 6 bases and 10 bases, in that order; junction bases with no gene match: 3. This CDR3 comprises 12 residues.

The chain carries TRBV29-1 and TRBJ2-1; a weak D match, TRBD2 (5 bases). The germline V gene has CDR1 SQVTM and CDR2 ANQGSEA. CDR3 length: 13 amino acids. Trimming removed 6 bases at V and 1 base at J, with 10 bases between. The CDR3 protein is CSVRDFSYNEQFF. DNA of the CDR3: TGCAGCGTCCGGGATTTTTCCTACAATGAGCAGTTCTTC.

V and J are TRBV28 and TRBJ2-2, with TRBD2 identical over 13 bases. The germline CDR1 and CDR2 sequences are MDHEN and SYDVKM. The trim removed 8 bases at V and 6 bases at J, leaving 3 bases unmatched. CDR3 length: 14 amino acids. In DNA form, the CDR3 reads TGTGCCAGCCAACTAGCGGGAGGGCCCGGGGAGCTGTTTTTT. Its translation: CASQLAGGPGELFF.

The chain links TRBV27 to TRBJ2-5; 11 nucleotides align to TRBD1. The CDR3 totals 15 residues. Germline CDR1 reads MNHEY; CDR2 reads SMNVEV (reference sequence). V dropped 5 bases and J dropped 5; count of bases not matched to a gene: 7. CDR3 nucleotides: TGTGCCAGCAGTCCGGGACAGGGGGGCGGTGAGACCCAGTACTTC. It encodes CASSPGQGGGETQYF.

This chain joins TRBV5-6 and TRBJ2-2, with a tentative D call TRBD2 (6 bases). Germline-derived CDR1 and CDR2 are SGHDT and YYEEEE. V lost 2 bases and J lost 2, with 10 bases in between. CDR3 size: 15 residues. CDR3: CASSFGRTNTGELFF. As DNA, the CDR3 is TGTGCCAGCAGCTTCGGGAGAACCAACACCGGGGAGCTGTTTTTT.

The genes are TRBV11-2 and TRBJ2-7, with D maybe TRBD1 (6 bases). Germline CDR1 SGHAT, CDR2 FQNNGV. V lost 5 bases and J lost 4, with 12 bases in between. The CDR3 consists of 13 residues. The DNA for the CDR3 is TGTGCCAGCAGCCACAGGGACCCTTACGAGCAGTACTTC. Protein sequence: CASSHRDPYEQYF.

The chain links TRBV7-9 to TRBJ2-3, with 13 bases fitting TRBD2. The CDR3 is 18 residues long. Germline V CDR1 and CDR2: SEHNR, FQNEAQ (reference sequence). V shed 4 bases, J shed 0 bases, and the junction held 7 bases outside the gene matches. The CDR3: CASSSTRLAGGSTDTQYF. In nucleotides, the CDR3 is TGTGCCAGCAGCTCCACCAGACTAGCGGGGGGTAGCACAGATACGCAGTATTTT.

This clone was detected only a few times. The chain combines TRBV30 with TRBJ1-1; TRBD1 matches at 9 bases. Germline CDR1 reads GTSNPN; CDR2 reads SVGIG (reference sequence). The CDR3 has 12 residues. J gave up 2 bases and V 7 bases, and 2 bases lay outside the gene matches. CDR3 in amino acids: CASGQGNTEAFF. DNA of the CDR3: TGTGCCTCGGGACAGGGAAACACTGAAGCTTTCTTT. The full variable domain, completed using reference TRBV30 and TRBJ1-1, is SQTIHQWPATLVQPVGSPLSLECTVEGTSNPNLYWYRQAAGRGLQLLFYSVGIGQISSEVPQNLSASRPQDRQFILSSKKLLLSDSGFYLCASGQGNTEAFFGQGTRLTVV.

This clone turned up a few times. The chain joins TRBV6-5 to TRBJ1-5, with unresolved D. From germline, CDR1 is MNHEY and CDR2 SVGAGI. This CDR3 has 14 residues. Trimming removed 1 base from V and 2 bases from J, with 6 bases in between. The CDR3 sequence is CASSYYRGNQPQHF. The CDR3 DNA reads as TGTGCCAGCAGTTACTACAGAGGCAATCAGCCCCAGCATTTT.

V and J are TRBV5-1 and TRBJ2-3, with a weak D call TRBD2 (5 bases). This CDR3 spans 16 amino acids. Deletions cut 0 bases from V and 1 base from J, with 12 bases between. Germline V gene sequence: CDR1 SGHRS, CDR2 YFSETQ. Written as DNA, the CDR3 is TGCGCCAGCAGCTTGGCCGAGGAAGCGGGCACAGATACGCAGTATTTT. Protein sequence: CASSLAEEAGTDTQYF.

V is TRBV7-2 and J is TRBJ2-7; 7 bases line up with TRBD1. V shed 3 bases and J 4 bases; nucleotides not matched to a gene: 9. The CDR3 runs to 15 residues. Germline CDR1 is SGHTA and CDR2 is FQGNSA. CDR3 DNA sequence: TGTGCCAGCAGCTTCGGCTCGACAGGGCTTTACGAGCAGTACTTC. This sequence encodes CASSFGSTGLYEQYF. The full variable domain, in which reference TRBV7-2 and TRBJ2-7 provide the parts outside the CDR3, is GAGVSQSPSNKVTEKGKDVELRCDPISGHTALYWYRQSLGQGLEFLIYFQGNSAPDKSGLPSDRFSAERTGGSVSTLTIQRTQQEDSAVYLCASSFGSTGLYEQYFGPGTRLTVT.

This rearrangement joins TRBV4-1 to TRBJ1-1; no firm D call. The V gene lost 4 bases and the J gene lost 1 base, with 13 bases spanning the gap. Germline loops: CDR1 MGHRA, CDR2 YSYEKL. The CDR3 loop spans 15 amino acids. CDR3: CASSPAGLPNTEAFF. The CDR3 DNA reads TGCGCCAGCAGCCCAGCTGGACTCCCGAACACTGAAGCTTTCTTT.

The rearrangement joins TRBV27 to TRBJ2-7, with 9 bases matching TRBD1. Trimming removed 2 bases from V and 3 bases from J; junction bases left unmatched: 5. The germline V gene has CDR1 MNHEY and CDR2 SMNVEV (reference sequence). The CDR3 totals 15 residues. CDR3 loop: CASSLAGQGGYEQYF. The DNA for the CDR3 is TGTGCCAGCAGTTTAGCGGGACAGGGTGGCTACGAGCAGTACTTC.

This chain joins TRBV29-1 and TRBJ1-3; possible D gene TRBD1, 6 bases. Germline assignment: CDR1 SQVTM and CDR2 ANQGSEA. The CDR3 runs to 12 residues. The V and J ends lost 7 bases and 1 base respectively, with 8 bases between them. The CDR3 sequence is CSAQGSGNTIYF. The CDR3 DNA follows: TGCAGCGCTCAGGGGTCTGGAAACACCATATATTTT.

The chain joins TRBV5-1 to TRBJ1-1; the D gene is possibly TRBD1 (6 bases). V lost 5 bases, J lost 3 bases, and 11 bases lay in between. Germline-derived CDR1 and CDR2 are SGHRS and YFSETQ. This CDR3 contains 13 residues. In DNA form, the CDR3 reads TGCGCCAGCAGAAGGGACACCTACACTGAAGCTTTCTTT. Translated, it gives CASRRDTYTEAFF.

Here the CDR3 reads CASSPNTDTQYF. The CDR3 DNA follows: TGTGCCAGCAGCCCTAACACAGATACGCAGTATTTT. The V call is TRBV5-6, the J call TRBJ2-3; D remains unclear. Germline V lookup: CDR1 SGHDT, CDR2 YYEEEE. Trimming removed 4 bases from V and 2 bases from J, with 5 bases in between. CDR3 length equals 12 residues.

The gene calls are TRBV6-1 and TRBJ1-2; D is perhaps TRBD1 (6 bases). The V gene's germline CDR1 is MNHNS and CDR2 SASEGT. The CDR3 covers 15 residues. V lost 8 bases, J lost 6 bases, and 22 bases lay in between. CDR3 protein: CASRDTTLSVDGYTF. The CDR3 bases are TGTGCCAGCCGGGACACAACCCTATCGGTCGATGGCTACACCTTC.

This clone was detected once. The chain has TRBV5-5 and TRBJ2-6, with 8 bases lining up with TRBD1. The CDR3 sequence is 15 residues long. The V and J ends lost 4 bases and 2 bases, in that order; junction bases with no gene match: 2. Per germline, CDR1 SGHKS and CDR2 YYEKEE (reference sequence). This CDR3 is CASSLTGAGANVLTF. As DNA, the CDR3 is TGTGCCAGCAGCCTGACAGGGGCTGGGGCCAACGTCCTGACTTTC.

V is TRBV29-1 and J is TRBJ1-1; D gene ambiguous. The CDR3 extends over 16 amino acids. Trimming left V 4 bases short and J 5 bases short, with 23 bases between. Per germline, CDR1 SQVTM and CDR2 ANQGSEA. This chain's CDR3 is CSVVGVLSTTRTEAFF. The CDR3 DNA follows: TGCAGCGTTGTCGGGGTGTTGAGCACAACCAGGACTGAAGCTTTCTTT.